The subject of this entry is one T cell receptor beta chain. This specimen belongs to a study of T cell changes during pregnancy in multiple sclerosis. Produced via immunoSEQ multiplex PCR; TCRdb's table is partial and in-frame only. Of about 60,000 clones listed, roughly 91% are singletons. Sequenced here: peripheral blood, sampled in the second trimester of pregnancy. The TCR comes from a female donor in good health, enrolled as a control in a pregnancy study.

CDR3 nucleotide sequence: TGCGCCAGCAGCCAAGAGTCGATCATGACACCCCACACTGAAGCTTTCTTT. Encoded protein: CASSQESIMTPHTEAFF. This rearrangement joins TRBV4-1 to TRBJ1-1; D gene ambiguous. The CDR3 length is 17 residues. Trimming stripped 0 bases from V and 3 bases from J, with 17 bases between. Germline loops: CDR1 MGHRA, CDR2 YSYEKL.